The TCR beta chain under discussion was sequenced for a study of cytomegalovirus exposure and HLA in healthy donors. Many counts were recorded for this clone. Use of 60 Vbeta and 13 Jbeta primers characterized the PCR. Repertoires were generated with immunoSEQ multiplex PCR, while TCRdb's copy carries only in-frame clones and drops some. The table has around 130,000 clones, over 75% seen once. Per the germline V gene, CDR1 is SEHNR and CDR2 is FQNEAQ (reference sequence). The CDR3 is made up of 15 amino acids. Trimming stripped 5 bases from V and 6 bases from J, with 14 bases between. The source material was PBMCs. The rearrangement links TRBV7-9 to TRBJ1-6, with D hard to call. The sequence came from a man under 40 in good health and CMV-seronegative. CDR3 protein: CASSPLGEGNSPLHF. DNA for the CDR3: TGTGCCAGCAGCCCCCTCGGGGAGGGTAATTCACCCCTCCACTTT.